One sample yielded the 4 T cell receptor beta chains listed below, sequenced in a study of cytomegalovirus exposure and HLA in healthy donors. The study ran its PCR with 60 Vbeta and 13 Jbeta primers. Profiled with immunoSEQ multiplex PCR; TCRdb holds only in-frame clones, not every one. The repertoire holds under 200,000 clones, with roughly 84% as singletons. Sequencing was carried out using PBMCs. Receptor source: a man aged 18 to 30 in good health and CMV-seronegative.

The chain couples TRBV10-3 to TRBJ2-6, with TRBD1 as a possible D gene (5 bases). The germline V gene encodes CDR1 ENHRY and CDR2 SYGVKD. Trimming removed 0 bases at V and 1 base at J, with 7 bases between. The CDR3 contains 16 residues. The CDR3 nucleotides are TGTGCCATCAGTGAGTCAGGACATTCTGGGGCCAACGTCCTGACTTTC. Translating it yields CAISESGHSGANVLTF.

This chain uses TRBV18 with TRBJ2-7; D unresolved. This CDR3 comprises 14 residues. V was pared by 5 bases and J by 0 bases, with 11 bases between. CDR1 and CDR2 (germline): KGHSH, LQKENI. The CDR3 bases are TGTGCCAGCTCAGCCCGACGGAGCTCCTACGAGCAGTACTTC. Amino acid sequence: CASSARRSSYEQYF.

CDR3 nucleotides: TGTGCCAGCAGCCCCCGACTAGTCAGAGATACGCAGTATTTT. Translation gives CASSPRLVRDTQYF. The gene calls are TRBV7-2 and TRBJ2-3; tentative D call: TRBD2 (6 bases). The CDR3 loop spans 14 amino acids. Deletions cut 5 bases from V and 5 bases from J, with 14 bases between. Germline CDR1 and CDR2: SGHTA and FQGNSA.

The V gene is TRBV28, the J gene TRBJ2-7; D perhaps matches TRBD1 (5 bases). The CDR3 has 14 residues. Trimming shortened V by 3 bases and J by 9 bases, and 18 bases separated the two germline ends. Germline CDR1 reads MDHEN; CDR2 reads SYDVKM. The CDR3 nucleotides read TGTGCCAGCAGTTTTCGGGCAGGGAACAATGCGCAGTACTTC. Protein product: CASSFRAGNNAQYF.